A single sample is the source of the 22 T cell receptor beta chains below, sequenced in a study of shared clonotypes between healthy human individuals (dated by TCRdb to 2018 to 2020). Libraries were prepared through the immunoSEQ multiplex PCR assay. Entries here come from immuneACCESS through TCRdb and include only in-frame sequences with V and J called. Some clones fail to appear in such tables; in the studies checked, an unresolved V gene covers under half of the shortfall, and the cause of the remainder is unknown. This sample is represented by 600,000 to 750,000 clones; about 78% of them were singletons. Under 2% of the sample is taken by the ten largest. Sample: memory CD4+ T cells sorted from blood. The cell subset or site tag for this specimen amounts to: CD45RA-negative fraction. These receptors all come from a woman aged 25 to 45 in good health.

Turning to this clone: At the DNA level, this CDR3 is encoded by other sequences in the same sample as well. This chain connects TRBV2 to TRBJ2-7; TRBD1 aligns across 8 bases. The germline V gene encodes CDR1 SNHLY and CDR2 FYNNEI. This CDR3 has 14 amino acids. V dropped 6 bases and J dropped 3; count of bases not matched to a gene: 7. The CDR3 loop is CASSSGTGFYEQYF. The CDR3 region has the DNA TGTGCCAGCAGCTCCGGGACAGGATTCTACGAGCAGTACTTC.

This clone appeared a few times. The chain links TRBV6-6 to TRBJ1-5; a weak D match, TRBD1 (5 bases). Germline CDR1 is MNHNY and CDR2 is SVGAGI (reference sequence). The CDR3 consists of 15 residues. V was cut by 5 bases and J by 5 bases, with 16 bases left in between. The CDR3 sequence: CASSPGPSSYQPQHF. Here the CDR3 DNA reads TGTGCCAGCAGTCCGGGACCATCGTCGTATCAGCCCCAGCATTTT.

This clone was counted between two and nine times. The V call is TRBV6-5, the J call TRBJ2-7; 7 bases fit TRBD2. Trimming cost V 0 bases and J 2 bases; bases outside gene matches: 4. CDR3 length: 15 amino acids. The germline V gene encodes CDR1 MNHEY and CDR2 SVGAGI. CDR3 DNA sequence: TGTGCCAGCAGTTACTCCCGGACTAGTGCCTACGAGCAGTACTTC. Amino acids: CASSYSRTSAYEQYF.

The rearrangement joins TRBV5-4 to TRBJ1-4, with D hard to call. The V end lost 0 bases, the J end lost 4 bases, and 7 bases lay between the germline ends. Germline V gene sequence: CDR1 SGHNT, CDR2 YYREEE (reference sequence). The CDR3 is made up of 14 amino acids. DNA for the CDR3: TGTGCCAGCAGCTTGGAGCGACATAATGAAAAACTGTTTTTT. The encoded protein is CASSLERHNEKLFF.

The chain recombines TRBV19 with TRBJ2-5; D is undetermined. The CDR3 runs 14 residues. The germline V and J ends were trimmed by 6 bases and 5 bases, with 16 bases remaining between them. Germline V gene sequence: CDR1 LNHDA, CDR2 SQIVND (reference sequence). CDR3: CASSANGNRETQYF. CDR3 nucleotides: TGTGCCAGTAGCGCGAACGGAAATCGGGAGACCCAGTACTTC.

This clone was observed a handful of times. The chain recombines TRBV19 with TRBJ1-4, with D perhaps TRBD1 (6 bases). V lost 3 bases to trimming and J lost 8 bases, with 13 bases between them. Germline assignment: CDR1 LNHDA and CDR2 SQIVND (reference sequence). The length of the CDR3 is 14 residues. The CDR3 region has the DNA TGTGCCAGTAGTATTTGGCCCCAGGGGGAAAAACTGTTTTTT. Residues: CASSIWPQGEKLFF. Drawing the rest from reference TRBV19 and TRBJ1-4, the complete variable domain is DGGITQSPKYLFRKEGQNVTLSCEQNLNHDAMYWYRQDPGQGLRLIYYSQIVNDFQKGDIAEGYSVSREKKESFPLTVTSAQKNPTAFYLCASSIWPQGEKLFFGSGTQLSVL.

The genes are TRBV28 and TRBJ2-7; D unresolved. V shed 6 bases and J shed 0 bases, with 9 bases lying between them. Germline V lookup: CDR1 MDHEN, CDR2 SYDVKM. This CDR3 comprises 13 residues. The CDR3 loop is CASSKRISYEQYF. The CDR3 nucleotides read TGTGCCAGCAGCAAGCGCATCTCCTACGAGCAGTACTTC.

The genes are TRBV29-1 and TRBJ2-5, with 7 bases lining up with TRBD2. The end of the DNA fits TRBJ2-7 better, so the J call may be wrong. The CDR3 is made up of 15 amino acids. The V gene's germline CDR1 is SQVTM and CDR2 ANQGSEA. CDR3 residues: CSVAYPSGSKYEQYF. The CDR3 DNA follows: TGCAGCGTCGCCTACCCTAGCGGAAGCAAGTACGAGCAGTACTTC.

The V and J genes are TRBV11-2 and TRBJ2-1, with a possible D match to TRBD2 (5 bases). Deletions cut 2 bases from V and 8 bases from J, with 16 bases between. CDR3 length: 15 amino acids. CDR1 is SGHAT, CDR2 FQNNGV, per germline. CDR3 nucleotide sequence: TGTGCCAGCAGCTTAAACTTACCAGGACTCGATGAGCAGTTCTTC. Translated, it gives CASSLNLPGLDEQFF.

The rearrangement links TRBV15 to TRBJ1-2, with 7 bases identical to TRBD1. This CDR3 has 11 amino acids. Trimming at V came to 5 bases and at J to 10 bases, leaving 4 bases not matched to a gene. Germline lookup yields CDR1 LNHNV and CDR2 YYDKDF (reference sequence). The DNA of the CDR3 is TGTGCCACCAGCTTCGGACAGGCCTACACCTTC. Protein product: CATSFGQAYTF. Together with reference TRBV15 and TRBJ1-2, the CDR3 gives the full variable domain: DAMVIQNPRYQVTQFGKPVTLSCSQTLNHNVMYWYQQKSSQAPKLLFHYYDKDFNNEADTPDNFQSRRPNTSFCFLDIRSPGLGDTAMYLCATSFGQAYTFGSGTRLTVV.

The V call is TRBV7-9, the J call TRBJ2-5; the D gene could be TRBD1 or TRBD2 (7 bases each). Germline-derived CDR1 and CDR2 are SEHNR and FQNEAQ (reference sequence). Trimming took 3 bases from V and 7 from J, leaving 21 bases between them. The CDR3 contains 16 residues. CDR3 amino acids: CASSLAWRARGGTQYF. The CDR3, as DNA: TGTGCCAGCAGCTTGGCCTGGCGGGCCAGGGGGGGGACCCAGTACTTC.

V gene TRBV25-1 combines with J gene TRBJ2-7, with 10 bases matching TRBD1. Trimming at V came to 6 bases and at J to 5 bases, leaving 10 bases not matched to a gene. Germline values: CDR1 MGHDK, CDR2 SYGVNS. The CDR3 runs to 15 residues. CDR3 sequence: CASSHWRDRGNEQYF. The CDR3 nucleotides are TGTGCCAGCAGCCATTGGAGGGACAGGGGCAACGAGCAGTACTTC.

This rearrangement joins TRBV19 to TRBJ1-4; D not certain. V dropped 3 bases and J dropped 8 bases, with 16 bases sitting between them. This CDR3 spans 15 amino acids. Germline lookup yields CDR1 LNHDA and CDR2 SQIVND (reference sequence). This CDR3 reads CASSIRSDGPEKLFF. Written as DNA, the CDR3 is TGTGCCAGTAGTATCCGATCAGACGGGCCCGAAAAACTGTTTTTT.

This clone has only one observation. J is TRBJ2-7 and V is TRBV5-1; TRBD1 matches 9 bases. V was pared by 0 bases and J by 4 bases, with 5 bases of the junction left unmatched. The CDR3 runs to 15 residues. The germline gives CDR1 SGHRS, CDR2 YFSETQ. CDR3 amino acids: CASSLARTGAYEQYF. The CDR3 nucleotides are TGCGCCAGCAGCTTGGCCCGGACAGGGGCGTACGAGCAGTACTTC.

J is TRBJ2-3 and V is TRBV5-1; 10 nucleotides line up with TRBD2. The V and J ends lost 0 bases and 5 bases, in that order; junction bases with no gene match: 9. This CDR3 has 17 residues. Germline loops: CDR1 SGHRS, CDR2 YFSETQ. The CDR3 coding sequence is TGCGCCAGCAGCTTGGTCTTTCTAGCGGGGGCCGGAGATACGCAGTATTTT. Protein product: CASSLVFLAGAGDTQYF.

The chain's CDR3 is CASSNRTSGRADTQYF. The DNA for the CDR3 is TGTGCCAGCAGCAACAGGACTAGCGGGAGGGCAGATACGCAGTATTTT. The chain uses TRBV5-4 and TRBJ2-3; 15 bases are shared with TRBD2. Germline trimming cut 4 bases from V and 4 bases from J; bases unmatched to any gene: 4. Germline V CDR1 and CDR2: SGHNT, YYREEE (reference sequence). The CDR3 is 16 residues long.

The chain carries TRBV18 and TRBJ2-3; perhaps D is TRBD1 or TRBD2 (5 bases each). Trimming cost V 5 bases and J 4 bases, with 16 bases left between them. CDR1 and CDR2 (germline): KGHSH, LQKENI. The CDR3 length is 15 residues. The CDR3 DNA sequence: TGTGCCAGCTCAGACTCAGGGAGTTATGCAGATACGCAGTATTTT. It translates to CASSDSGSYADTQYF.

The V call is TRBV29-1, the J call TRBJ2-5; D might be TRBD1 (6 bases). The V gene's germline CDR1 is SQVTM and CDR2 ANQGSEA. The CDR3 is 15 amino acids. V lost 7 bases and J 7 bases, leaving 25 bases between the germline ends. Here the CDR3 reads CSGETGTSLGGTQYF. DNA of the CDR3: TGCAGCGGTGAGACGGGGACAAGCCTAGGGGGGACCCAGTACTTC.

The chain joins TRBV7-2 to TRBJ1-1, with D perhaps matching TRBD1 (5 bases). CDR1 is SGHTA and CDR2 is FQGNSA in the germline V gene. Trimming removed 5 bases at V and 6 bases at J, with 10 bases between. This CDR3 has 12 residues. CDR3 DNA: TGTGCCAGCAGCACCAGGGAGCCTGAAGCTTTCTTT. Its translation is CASSTREPEAFF.

The rearrangement uses TRBV7-8 and TRBJ2-2; 7 bases fit TRBD1. The V gene's germline CDR1 is SGHVS and CDR2 FQNEAQ. The CDR3 covers 16 residues. V lost 5 bases, J lost 1 base, and 7 bases stayed unmatched. For the CDR3, the DNA is TGTGCCAGCAGCCCACAGGGGATAGGGAACACCGGGGAGCTGTTTTTT. It yields the protein CASSPQGIGNTGELFF.

The table lists this clone with a few counts. The V gene is TRBV20-1, the J gene TRBJ2-3; no clear D gene. The CDR3 length is 11 residues. Germline-derived CDR1 and CDR2 are DFQATT and SNEGSKA (reference sequence). The CDR3 is CSVGPTDTQYF. The CDR3, as DNA: TGCAGCGTAGGGCCCACAGATACGCAGTATTTT.

The rearrangement uses TRBV14 and TRBJ1-1, with 9 bases that match TRBD1. The length of the CDR3 is 15 residues. Trimming cost V 4 bases and J 1 base; bases outside gene matches: 4. Germline CDR1 SGHDN, CDR2 FVKESK. The CDR3 sequence is CASSRQGGKNTEAFF. In DNA form, the CDR3 reads TGTGCCAGCAGCCGACAGGGGGGGAAGAACACTGAAGCTTTCTTT.